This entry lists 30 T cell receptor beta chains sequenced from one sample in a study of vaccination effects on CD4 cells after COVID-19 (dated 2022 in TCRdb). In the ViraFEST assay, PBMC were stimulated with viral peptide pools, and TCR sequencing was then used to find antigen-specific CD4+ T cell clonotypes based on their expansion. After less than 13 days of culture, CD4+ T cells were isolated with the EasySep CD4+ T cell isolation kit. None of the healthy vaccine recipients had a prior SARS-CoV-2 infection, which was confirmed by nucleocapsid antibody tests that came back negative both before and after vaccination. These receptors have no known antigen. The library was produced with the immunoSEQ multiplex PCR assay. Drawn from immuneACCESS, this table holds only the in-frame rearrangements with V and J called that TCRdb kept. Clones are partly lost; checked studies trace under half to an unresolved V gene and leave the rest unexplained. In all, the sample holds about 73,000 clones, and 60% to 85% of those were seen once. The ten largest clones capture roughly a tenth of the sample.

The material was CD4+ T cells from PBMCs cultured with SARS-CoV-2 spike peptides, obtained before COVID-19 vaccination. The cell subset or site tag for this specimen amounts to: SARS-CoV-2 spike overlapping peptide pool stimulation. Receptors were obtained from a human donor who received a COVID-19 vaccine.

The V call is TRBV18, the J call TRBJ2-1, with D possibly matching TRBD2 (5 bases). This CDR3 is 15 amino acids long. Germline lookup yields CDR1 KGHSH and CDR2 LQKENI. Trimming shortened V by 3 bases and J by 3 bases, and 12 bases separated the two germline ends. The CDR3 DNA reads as TGTGCCAGCTCACCTCACGTGGGAGACTACAATGAGCAGTTCTTC. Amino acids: CASSPHVGDYNEQFF. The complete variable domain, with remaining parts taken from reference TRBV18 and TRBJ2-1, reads NAGVMQNPRHLVRRRGQEARLRCSPMKGHSHVYWYRQLPEEGLKFMVYLQKENIIDESGMPKERFSAEFPKEGPSILRIQQVVRGDSAAYFCASSPHVGDYNEQFFGPGTRLTVL.

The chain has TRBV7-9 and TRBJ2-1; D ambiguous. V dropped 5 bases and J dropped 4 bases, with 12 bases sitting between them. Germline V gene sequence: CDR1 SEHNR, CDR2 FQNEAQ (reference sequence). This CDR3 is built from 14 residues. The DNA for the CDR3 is TGTGCCAGCAGCCCTCGCTCCACGTACAATGAGCAGTTCTTC. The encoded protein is CASSPRSTYNEQFF.

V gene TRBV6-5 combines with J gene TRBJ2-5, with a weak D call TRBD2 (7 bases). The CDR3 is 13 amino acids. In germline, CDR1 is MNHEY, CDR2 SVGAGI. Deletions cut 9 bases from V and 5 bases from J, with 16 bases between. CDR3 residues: CASRGGGGETQYF. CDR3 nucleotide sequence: TGTGCCAGTCGAGGGGGGGGAGGTGAGACCCAGTACTTC.

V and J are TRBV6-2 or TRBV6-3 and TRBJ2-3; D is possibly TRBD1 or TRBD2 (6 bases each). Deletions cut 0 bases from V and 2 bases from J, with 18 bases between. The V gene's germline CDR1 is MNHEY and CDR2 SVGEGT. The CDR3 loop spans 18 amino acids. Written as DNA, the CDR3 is TGTGCCAGCAGTTACTCAGCGGGCAGGGGAGTCCTCACAGATACGCAGTATTTT. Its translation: CASSYSAGRGVLTDTQYF.

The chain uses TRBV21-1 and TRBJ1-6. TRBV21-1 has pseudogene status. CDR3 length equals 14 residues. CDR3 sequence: CASSPGELNSPLHF. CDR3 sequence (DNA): TGTGCCAGCAGCCCGGGCGAGTTGAATTCACCCCTCCACTTT.

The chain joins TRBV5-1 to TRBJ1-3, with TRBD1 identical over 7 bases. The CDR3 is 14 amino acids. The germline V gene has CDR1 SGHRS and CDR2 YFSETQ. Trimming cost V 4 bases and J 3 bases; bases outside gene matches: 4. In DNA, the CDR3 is TGCGCCAGCAGCCTCGGACAGGATGGAAACACCATATATTTT. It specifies CASSLGQDGNTIYF. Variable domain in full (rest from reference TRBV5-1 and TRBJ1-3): KAGVTQTPRYLIKTRGQQVTLSCSPISGHRSVSWYQQTPGQGLQFLFEYFSETQRNKGNFPGRFSGRQFSNSRSEMNVSTLELGDSALYLCASSLGQDGNTIYFGEGSWLTVV.

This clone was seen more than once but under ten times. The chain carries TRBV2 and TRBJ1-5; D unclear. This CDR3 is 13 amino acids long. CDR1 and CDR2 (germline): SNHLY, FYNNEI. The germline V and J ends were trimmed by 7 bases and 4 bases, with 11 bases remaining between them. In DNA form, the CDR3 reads TGTGCCAGCAAGGTGACCGAAAATCAGCCCCAGCATTTT. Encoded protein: CASKVTENQPQHF.

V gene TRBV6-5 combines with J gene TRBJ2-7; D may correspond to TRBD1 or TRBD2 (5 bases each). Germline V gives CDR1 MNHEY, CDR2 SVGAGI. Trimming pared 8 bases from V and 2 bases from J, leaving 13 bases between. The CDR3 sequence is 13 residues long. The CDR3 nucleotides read TGTGCCAGCGGCGCTGGGGGTCCCTACGAGCAGTACGTC. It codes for CASGAGGPYEQYV.

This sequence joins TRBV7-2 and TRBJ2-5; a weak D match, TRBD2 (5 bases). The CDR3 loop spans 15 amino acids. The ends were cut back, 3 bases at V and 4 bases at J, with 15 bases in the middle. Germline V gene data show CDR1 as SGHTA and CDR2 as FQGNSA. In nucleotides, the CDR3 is TGTGCCAGCAGCTTTCGAGGAAGCGAGGGAGAGACCCAGTACTTC. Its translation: CASSFRGSEGETQYF. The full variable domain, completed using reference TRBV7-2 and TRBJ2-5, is GAGVSQSPSNKVTEKGKDVELRCDPISGHTALYWYRQSLGQGLEFLIYFQGNSAPDKSGLPSDRFSAERTGGSVSTLTIQRTQQEDSAVYLCASSFRGSEGETQYFGPGTRLLVL.

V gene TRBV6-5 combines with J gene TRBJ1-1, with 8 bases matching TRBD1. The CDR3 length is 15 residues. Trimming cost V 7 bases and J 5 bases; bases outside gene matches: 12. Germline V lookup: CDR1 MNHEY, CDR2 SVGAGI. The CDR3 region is CASNGQGGIGTEAFF. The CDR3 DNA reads TGTGCCAGCAACGGACAGGGAGGGATCGGGACTGAAGCTTTCTTT.

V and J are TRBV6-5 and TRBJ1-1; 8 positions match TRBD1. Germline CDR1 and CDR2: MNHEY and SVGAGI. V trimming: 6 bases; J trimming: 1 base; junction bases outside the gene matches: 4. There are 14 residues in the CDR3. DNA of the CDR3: TGTGCCAGCAGATCCGGGACAGGGAACACTGAAGCTTTCTTT. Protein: CASRSGTGNTEAFF.

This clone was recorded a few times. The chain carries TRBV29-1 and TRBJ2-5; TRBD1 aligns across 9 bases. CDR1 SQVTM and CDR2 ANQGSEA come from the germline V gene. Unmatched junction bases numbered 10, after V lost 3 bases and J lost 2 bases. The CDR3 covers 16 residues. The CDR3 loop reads CSVDSNRGRRQETQYF. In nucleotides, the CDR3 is TGCAGCGTTGACAGTAACAGGGGGCGGCGGCAAGAGACCCAGTACTTC.

The CDR3 DNA follows: TGTGCCAGCAGTTCACCTTCTAACACAGATACGCAGTATTTT. Its protein is CASSSPSNTDTQYF. The chain employs TRBV5-5 and TRBJ2-3; D uncertain. In germline, CDR1 is SGHKS, CDR2 YYEKEE (reference sequence). V was shortened by 5 bases and J by 2 bases, with 12 bases between the two germline ends. The CDR3 length is 14 residues. Complete variable domain (other parts from reference TRBV5-5 and TRBJ2-3): DAGVTQSPTHLIKTRGQQVTLRCSPISGHKSVSWYQQVLGQGPQFIFQYYEKEERGRGNFPDRFSARQFPNYSSELNVNALLLGDSALYLCASSSPSNTDTQYFGPGTRLTVL.

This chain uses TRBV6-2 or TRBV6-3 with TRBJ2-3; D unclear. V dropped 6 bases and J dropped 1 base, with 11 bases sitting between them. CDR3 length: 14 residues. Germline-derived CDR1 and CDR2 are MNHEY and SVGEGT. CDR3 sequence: CASSPRHRTDTQYF. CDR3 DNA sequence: TGTGCCAGCAGCCCCCGACATCGCACAGATACGCAGTATTTT.

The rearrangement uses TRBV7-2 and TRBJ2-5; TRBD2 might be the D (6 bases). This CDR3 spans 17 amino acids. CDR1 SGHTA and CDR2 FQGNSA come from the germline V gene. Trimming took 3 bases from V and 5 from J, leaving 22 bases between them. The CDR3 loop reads CASSFSTVGGEKETQYF. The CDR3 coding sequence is TGTGCCAGCAGCTTCAGCACGGTGGGAGGTGAAAAGGAGACCCAGTACTTC.

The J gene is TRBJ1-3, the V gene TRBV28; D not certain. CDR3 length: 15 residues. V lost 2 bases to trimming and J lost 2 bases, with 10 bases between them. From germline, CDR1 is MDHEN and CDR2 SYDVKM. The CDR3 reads CASSLIGLAGNTIYF. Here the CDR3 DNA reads TGTGCCAGCAGTTTAATCGGTCTCGCTGGAAACACCATATATTTT.

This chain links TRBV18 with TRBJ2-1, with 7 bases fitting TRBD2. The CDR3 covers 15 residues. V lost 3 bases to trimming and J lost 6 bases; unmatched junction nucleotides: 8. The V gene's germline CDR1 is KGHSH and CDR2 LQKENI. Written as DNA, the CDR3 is TGTGCCAGCTCACCTTTACTAGCGTCAATCAATGAGCAGTTCTTC. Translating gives CASSPLLASINEQFF.

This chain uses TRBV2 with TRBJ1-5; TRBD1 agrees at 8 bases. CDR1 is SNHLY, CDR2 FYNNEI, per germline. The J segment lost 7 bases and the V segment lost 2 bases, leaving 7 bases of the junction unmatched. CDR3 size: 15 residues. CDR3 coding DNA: TGTGCCAGCAGTGAATTCCCAGGGGGCGGGCAGCCCCAGCATTTT. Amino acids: CASSEFPGGGQPQHF.

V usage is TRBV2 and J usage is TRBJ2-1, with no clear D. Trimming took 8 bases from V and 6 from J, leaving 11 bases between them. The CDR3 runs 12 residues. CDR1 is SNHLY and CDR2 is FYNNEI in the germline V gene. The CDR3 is CASGRTPNEQFF. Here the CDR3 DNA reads TGTGCCAGCGGACGGACGCCCAATGAGCAGTTCTTC.

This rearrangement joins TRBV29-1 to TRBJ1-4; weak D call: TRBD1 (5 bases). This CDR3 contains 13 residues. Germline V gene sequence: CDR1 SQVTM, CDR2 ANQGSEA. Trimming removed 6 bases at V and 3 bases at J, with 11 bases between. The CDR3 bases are TGCAGCGTATACGGGACTTCTAATGAAAAACTGTTTTTT. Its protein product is CSVYGTSNEKLFF. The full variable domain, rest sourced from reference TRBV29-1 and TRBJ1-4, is SAVISQKPSRDICQRGTSLTIQCQVDSQVTMMFWYRQQPGQSLTLIATANQGSEATYESGFVIDKFPISRPNLTFSTLTVSNMSPEDSSIYLCSVYGTSNEKLFFGSGTQLSVL.

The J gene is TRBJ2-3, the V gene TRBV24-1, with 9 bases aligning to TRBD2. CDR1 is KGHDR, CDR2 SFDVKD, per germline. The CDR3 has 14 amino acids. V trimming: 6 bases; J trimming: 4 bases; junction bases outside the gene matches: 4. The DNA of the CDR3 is TGTGCCACCAGTCGGACTAGCGTATCAGATACGCAGTATTTT. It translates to CATSRTSVSDTQYF.

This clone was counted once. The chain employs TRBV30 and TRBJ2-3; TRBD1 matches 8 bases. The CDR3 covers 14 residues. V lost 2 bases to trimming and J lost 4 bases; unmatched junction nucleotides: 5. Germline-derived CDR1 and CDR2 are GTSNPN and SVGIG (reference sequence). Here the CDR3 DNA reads TGTGCCTGGAGTAGTGGACAGGGCCCAGATACGCAGTATTTT. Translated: CAWSSGQGPDTQYF.

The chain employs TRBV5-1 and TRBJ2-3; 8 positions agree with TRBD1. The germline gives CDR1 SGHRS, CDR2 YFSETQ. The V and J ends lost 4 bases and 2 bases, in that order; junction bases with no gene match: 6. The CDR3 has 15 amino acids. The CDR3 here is CASSRTGRLTDTQYF. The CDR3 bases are TGCGCCAGCAGCAGGACAGGGCGCCTCACAGATACGCAGTATTTT.

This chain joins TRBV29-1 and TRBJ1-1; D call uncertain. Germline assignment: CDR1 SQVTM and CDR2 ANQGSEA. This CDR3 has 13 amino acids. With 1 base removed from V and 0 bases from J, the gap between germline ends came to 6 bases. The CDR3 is CSVEGLMNTEAFF. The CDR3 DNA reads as TGCAGCGTTGAAGGTCTGATGAACACTGAAGCTTTCTTT.

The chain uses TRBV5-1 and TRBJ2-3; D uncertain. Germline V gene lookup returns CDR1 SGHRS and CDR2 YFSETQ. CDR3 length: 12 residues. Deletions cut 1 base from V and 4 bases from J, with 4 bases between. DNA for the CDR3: TGCGCCAGCAGCTTGTTCGCAGATACGCAGTATTTT. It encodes CASSLFADTQYF.

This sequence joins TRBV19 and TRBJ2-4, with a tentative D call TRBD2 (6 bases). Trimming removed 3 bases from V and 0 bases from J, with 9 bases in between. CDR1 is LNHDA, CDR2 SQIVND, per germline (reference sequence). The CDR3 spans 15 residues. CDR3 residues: CASSMGGTAKNIQYF. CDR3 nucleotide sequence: TGTGCCAGTAGTATGGGGGGAACAGCCAAAAACATTCAGTACTTC.

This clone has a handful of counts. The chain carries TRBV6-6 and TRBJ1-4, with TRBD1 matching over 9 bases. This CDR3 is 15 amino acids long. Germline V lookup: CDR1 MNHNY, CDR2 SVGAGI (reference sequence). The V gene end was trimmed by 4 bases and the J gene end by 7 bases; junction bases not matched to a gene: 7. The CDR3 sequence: CASSSRTGAGEKLFF. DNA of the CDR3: TGTGCCAGCAGTTCCCGGACAGGGGCGGGTGAAAAACTGTTTTTT.

CDR3 DNA sequence: TGTGCCATCAGTGAGTCAAGTAATGAGCAGTTCTTC. Translation: CAISESSNEQFF. The rearrangement uses TRBV10-3 and TRBJ2-1; D not certain. The germline CDR1 and CDR2 sequences are ENHRY and SYGVKD. CDR3 length: 12 amino acids. V lost 0 bases to trimming and J lost 7 bases, with 4 bases between them.

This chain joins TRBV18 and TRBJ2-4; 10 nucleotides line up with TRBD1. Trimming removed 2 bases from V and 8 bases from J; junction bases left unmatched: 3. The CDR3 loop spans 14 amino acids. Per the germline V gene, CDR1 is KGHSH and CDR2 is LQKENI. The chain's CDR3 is CASSPIGTGDIQYF. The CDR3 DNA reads TGTGCCAGCTCACCAATAGGGACAGGGGACATTCAGTACTTC.

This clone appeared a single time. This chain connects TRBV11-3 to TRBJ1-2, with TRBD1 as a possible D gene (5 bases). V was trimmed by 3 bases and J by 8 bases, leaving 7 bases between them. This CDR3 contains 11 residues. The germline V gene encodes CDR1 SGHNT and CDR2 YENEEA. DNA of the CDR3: TGTGCCAGCAGCTTGGGGGGAGGCTACACCTTC. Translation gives CASSLGGGYTF.